This record concerns one T cell receptor beta chain sequence. The data belong to a study of blood T cell repertoires in COVID-19. Study summary: Both acute and convalescent COVID-19 samples were obtained from the United States, Italy and Spain. The analysed material was cDNA or gDNA that came from T cells, B-cell-depleted T cells, or PBMCs.

Source study methods: Amplification of reference gene primers provided the estimated nucleated cell counts. The data were produced by immunoSEQ multiplex PCR, yet TCRdb's version contains in-frame clones alone and is incomplete. V, J and clone size are those of that table, while D and trimming were read from the DNA. The sample lists tens of thousands of clones, about nine tenths occurring once. Germline V gene lookup returns CDR1 SQVTM and CDR2 ANQGSEA. V was trimmed by 5 bases and J by 5 bases, leaving 12 bases between them. The CDR3 contains 12 residues. The chain recombines TRBV29-1 with TRBJ2-5; D might be TRBD1 (6 bases). Sequenced: peripheral blood. This receptor was taken from a man aged 70-80 years in a cohort sampled during active COVID-19. The CDR3 is CSVQAGEETQYF. DNA for the CDR3: TGCAGCGTTCAAGCAGGGGAGGAGACCCAGTACTTC.